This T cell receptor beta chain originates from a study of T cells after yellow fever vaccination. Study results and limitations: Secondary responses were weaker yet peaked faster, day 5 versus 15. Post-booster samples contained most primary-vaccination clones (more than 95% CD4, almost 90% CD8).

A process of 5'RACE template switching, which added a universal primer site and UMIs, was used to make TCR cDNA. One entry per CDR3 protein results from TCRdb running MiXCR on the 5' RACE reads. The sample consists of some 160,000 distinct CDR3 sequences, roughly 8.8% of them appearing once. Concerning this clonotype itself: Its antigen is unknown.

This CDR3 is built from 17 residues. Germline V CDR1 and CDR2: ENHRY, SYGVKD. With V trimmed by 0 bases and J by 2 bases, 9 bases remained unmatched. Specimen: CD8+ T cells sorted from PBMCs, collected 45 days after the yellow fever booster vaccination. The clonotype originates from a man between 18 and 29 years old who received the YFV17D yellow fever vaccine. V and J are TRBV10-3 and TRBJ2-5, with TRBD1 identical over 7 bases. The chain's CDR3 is CAISESRRGNKQETQYF. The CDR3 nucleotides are TGTGCCATCAGTGAGTCTCGCAGGGGGAATAAACAAGAGACCCAGTACTTC.